Listed here are 10 T cell receptor beta chains from one sample, sequenced in a study of cytomegalovirus exposure and HLA in healthy donors. PCR used 60 Vbeta primers and 13 Jbeta primers. Assay used: immunoSEQ multiplex PCR; TCRdb lists only in-frame clones, some missing. The sample comprises fewer than 85,000 clones, around 81% of which are singletons, and 5.5% to 7.5% rests with the top ten. The specimen was PBMCs. The receptor set was obtained from a man aged 18 to 29 in good health and CMV-seropositive.

The V and J genes are TRBV27 and TRBJ2-3; no definite D call. V lost 3 bases and J lost 7, with 8 bases in between. Germline loops: CDR1 MNHEY, CDR2 SMNVEV (reference sequence). The CDR3 spans 12 residues. The chain's CDR3 is CASSFRRNTQYF. CDR3 nucleotides: TGTGCCAGCAGTTTCAGGCGAAATACGCAGTATTTT.

V usage is TRBV7-3 and J usage is TRBJ2-5; 8 nucleotides align to TRBD1. The CDR3 loop spans 13 amino acids. V was clipped by 5 bases and J by 5 bases; unmatched bases: 4. Germline CDR1 is SGHTA and CDR2 is FQGTGA. This chain's CDR3 is CASSKNRGETQYF. CDR3 bases: TGTGCCAGCAGCAAAAACAGGGGGGAGACCCAGTACTTC.

The chain is built from TRBV29-1 and TRBJ2-2; 9 nucleotides line up with TRBD2. The CDR3 runs 15 residues. Germline assignment: CDR1 SQVTM and CDR2 ANQGSEA. J gave up 5 bases and V 5 bases, and 9 bases lay outside the gene matches. In DNA form, the CDR3 reads TGCAGCGTTTTGGGAGGGGCGGGAGGGACCGGGGAGCTGTTTTTT. Translated, it gives CSVLGGAGGTGELFF.

V gene TRBV5-1 combines with J gene TRBJ2-1; weak D call: TRBD1 (5 bases). The CDR3 runs to 15 residues. Germline V lookup: CDR1 SGHRS, CDR2 YFSETQ. V was trimmed by 1 base and J by 0 bases, leaving 8 bases between them. The CDR3 loop reads CASSLQGDSYNEQFF. CDR3 coding DNA: TGCGCCAGCAGCTTGCAGGGTGACTCCTACAATGAGCAGTTCTTC.

V usage is TRBV5-6 and J usage is TRBJ2-1, with TRBD2 matching over 13 bases. The CDR3 has 14 residues. V gave up 5 bases and J gave up 8 bases; unmatched junction bases: 4. Germline values: CDR1 SGHDT, CDR2 YYEEEE. The CDR3: CASSGLAGVHEQFF. The CDR3 DNA follows: TGTGCCAGCAGTGGACTAGCGGGAGTCCATGAGCAGTTCTTC.

The chain is built from TRBV21-1 and TRBJ1-2; the table's TRBD1 call for D was not verified on the DNA. TRBV21-1 is a documented pseudogene. The CDR3 extends over 15 amino acids. The CDR3 bases are TGTGCCAGCAGCAAAGGAAGGGGGCCCAACTATGGCTACACCTTC. Its protein is CASSKGRGPNYGYTF.

The chain has TRBV5-1 and TRBJ2-6, with D possibly matching TRBD2 (5 bases). V was trimmed by 4 bases and J by 2 bases, leaving 10 bases between them. Germline V gene lookup returns CDR1 SGHRS and CDR2 YFSETQ. The CDR3 covers 15 residues. The CDR3 here is CASSPSGAGANVLTF. The CDR3 bases are TGCGCCAGCAGCCCGTCCGGGGCTGGGGCCAACGTCCTGACTTTC.

J is TRBJ1-1 and V is TRBV25-1; D unresolved. V shed 2 bases and J shed 0 bases, with 4 bases lying between them. The CDR3 has 13 amino acids. Germline V gene data show CDR1 as MGHDK and CDR2 as SYGVNS. The CDR3 DNA follows: TGTGCCAGCAGTGAACGGTTGAACACTGAAGCTTTCTTT. It encodes CASSERLNTEAFF.

About this clone itself: Mismatch with germline at one junction end may stem from a read error. V and J are TRBV11-2 and TRBJ1-3; D is ambiguous. In germline, CDR1 is SGHAT, CDR2 FQNNGV. This CDR3 has 14 residues. The CDR3 here is CASSFGLTGNTIYF. The CDR3, as DNA: TGTGCCAGCAGCTTCGGACTGACTGGCAACACCATATATTTT.

This clone showed up just once. The rearrangement joins TRBV6-1 to TRBJ1-5; D not certain. V was pared by 6 bases and J by 11 bases, with 23 bases between. The CDR3 spans 15 residues. In germline, CDR1 is MNHNS, CDR2 SASEGT. Written as DNA, the CDR3 is TGTGCCAGCAGAGACCGGGATGACGGTGTAGAAGCCCAGCATTTT. The encoded protein is CASRDRDDGVEAQHF.